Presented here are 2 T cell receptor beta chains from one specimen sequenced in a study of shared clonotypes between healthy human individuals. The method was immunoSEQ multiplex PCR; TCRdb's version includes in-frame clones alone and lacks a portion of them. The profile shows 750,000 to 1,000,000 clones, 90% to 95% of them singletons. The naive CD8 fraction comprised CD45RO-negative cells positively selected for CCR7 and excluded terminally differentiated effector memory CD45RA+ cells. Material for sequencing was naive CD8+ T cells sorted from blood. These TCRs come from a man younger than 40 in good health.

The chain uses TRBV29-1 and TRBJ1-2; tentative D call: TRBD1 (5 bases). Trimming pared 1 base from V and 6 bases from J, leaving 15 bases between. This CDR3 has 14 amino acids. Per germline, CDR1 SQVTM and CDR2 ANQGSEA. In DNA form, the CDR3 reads TGCAGCGTTGAAGGCCCAGGGCCTTTGGATGGCTACACCTTC. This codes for CSVEGPGPLDGYTF.

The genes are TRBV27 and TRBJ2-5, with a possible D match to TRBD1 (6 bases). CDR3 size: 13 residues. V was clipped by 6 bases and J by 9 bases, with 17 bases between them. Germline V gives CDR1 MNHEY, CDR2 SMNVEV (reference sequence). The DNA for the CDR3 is TGTGCCAGCAGCACCGGGACACCGGTCCCCCAGTACTTC. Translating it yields CASSTGTPVPQYF.